Listed below are T cell receptor beta chains from one sample, sequenced in a study of OX40 agonist ivuxolimab in advanced cancers. This table comes from immunoSEQ multiplex PCR, and its TCRdb copy is limited to in-frame clones, with some not included. Altogether some 50,000 clones are present, 88% being singletons, with the ten largest covering around 3.5%. Sequencing was performed on CD4+ or CD8+ T cells sorted from blood, taken in a trial of the OX40 agonist ivuxolimab. These receptors were obtained from an adult with an advanced solid tumor such as melanoma, head and neck, liver or kidney cancer. Both conserved end residues are part of each CDR3. A D gene is named only where the DNA matches it firmly. Only some rows state a clone size, as once, few, many or a class for expanded clones.

v_gene,j_gene,d_gene,abundance,CDR3aa,CDR3nt
TRBV7-9,TRBJ1-4,NA,NA,CASSRAGVGEKLFF,TGTGCCAGCAGCCGGGCAGGGGTCGGGGAAAAACTGTTTTTT
TRBV28,TRBJ2-1,NA,NA,CASWQGGYNEQFF,TGTGCCAGCTGGCAAGGGGGCTACAATGAGCAGTTCTTC
TRBV4-3,TRBJ1-1,TRBD1,NA,CASSQATGTTEAFF,TGCGCCAGCAGCCAAGCGACAGGGACCACTGAAGCTTTCTTT
TRBV2,TRBJ1-3,NA,NA,CASSDGQGFSGNTIYF,TGTGCCAGCAGTGATGGTCAGGGCTTTTCTGGAAACACCATATATTTT
TRBV28,TRBJ1-4,TRBD1,NA,CASSSGQAISATNEKLFF,TGTGCCAGCAGTTCCGGACAGGCGATTTCTGCAACTAATGAAAAACTGTTTTTT
TRBV7-2,TRBJ2-7,NA,NA,CASSLEVYEQYF,TGTGCCAGCAGCTTAGAGGTTTACGAGCAGTACTTC
TRBV27,TRBJ2-1,TRBD1,NA,CASSATSGTGSHEQFF,TGTGCCAGCAGTGCCACCTCCGGGACAGGGTCCCATGAGCAGTTCTTC
TRBV7-9,TRBJ2-7,TRBD1,NA,CASSPRTGVSYEQYF,TGTGCCAGCAGCCCCAGGACAGGAGTCTCCTACGAGCAGTACTTC
TRBV28,TRBJ2-7,NA,NA,CASSRPSYEQYF,TGTGCCAGCAGTCGCCCTTCCTACGAGCAGTACTTC
TRBV2,TRBJ1-2,NA,NA,CASHLTENYGYTF,TGTGCCAGCCACCTGACAGAGAACTATGGCTACACCTTC
TRBV18,TRBJ2-7,TRBD1,NA,CASSQPGQGVYEQYF,TGTGCCAGCTCACAACCGGGACAGGGGGTTTACGAGCAGTACTTC
TRBV4-3,TRBJ2-5,NA,once,CASSQAAQETQYF,TGCGCCAGCAGCCAAGCAGCTCAAGAGACCCAGTACTTC
TRBV13,TRBJ2-6,NA,NA,CASSKGSGANVLTF,TGTGCCAGCAGCAAGGGGTCTGGGGCCAACGTCCTGACTTTC
TRBV6-5,TRBJ1-1,NA,NA,CASSYEVNTEAFF,TGTGCCAGCAGTTATGAAGTGAACACTGAAGCTTTCTTT
TRBV4-1,TRBJ2-1,TRBD1,NA,CASSPYGQDNEQFF,TGCGCCAGCAGCCCCTATGGACAGGACAATGAGCAGTTCTTC
TRBV6-1,TRBJ1-1,NA,NA,CASREGAGIGHTEAFF,TGTGCCAGCAGAGAAGGGGCAGGGATTGGGCACACTGAAGCTTTCTTT
TRBV6-1,TRBJ2-7,NA,NA,CASSEGGREQYF,TGTGCCAGCAGTGAAGGGGGGCGCGAGCAGTACTTC
TRBV11-2,TRBJ1-1,TRBD1,NA,CASSLGQGAGTEAFF,TGTGCCAGCAGCTTAGGGCAGGGGGCAGGCACTGAAGCTTTCTTT
TRBV5-1,TRBJ1-2,NA,NA,CASSPGTPTNYGYTF,TGCGCCAGCAGCCCTGGGACACCCACTAACTATGGCTACACCTTC
TRBV13,TRBJ1-5,NA,NA,CASRKTQGRYNNQPQHF,TGTGCCAGCAGAAAGACCCAGGGACGGTATAACAATCAGCCCCAGCATTTT
TRBV19,TRBJ2-1,TRBD2,NA,CASSILSGADNEQFF,TGTGCCAGTAGTATACTCAGCGGGGCCGACAATGAGCAGTTCTTC
TRBV30,TRBJ1-1,NA,NA,CAWSALEVTEAFF,TGTGCCTGGAGTGCATTGGAGGTAACTGAAGCTTTCTTT
TRBV27,TRBJ2-7,NA,NA,CASSFGTTAYEQYF,TGTGCCAGCAGTTTTGGTACCACAGCCTACGAGCAGTACTTC
TRBV5-1,TRBJ1-1,NA,few,CASSPRLRTAQAEAFF,TGCGCCAGCAGCCCAAGATTACGGACAGCCCAGGCTGAAGCTTTCTTT
TRBV6-1,TRBJ2-3,NA,NA,CASTIGRPTDTQYF,TGTGCCAGCACGATCGGACGTCCCACAGATACGCAGTATTTT
TRBV19,TRBJ1-4,NA,NA,CASTRRADNEKLFF,TGTGCCAGTACCCGGAGGGCTGATAATGAAAAACTGTTTTTT
TRBV7-9,TRBJ1-6,NA,NA,CASSGQNNSPLHF,TGTGCCAGCAGCGGACAAAATAATTCACCCCTCCACTTT
TRBV5-6,TRBJ1-5,NA,NA,CASSVFGGGNQPQHF,TGTGCCAGTTCAGTATTCGGAGGAGGCAATCAGCCCCAGCATTTT
TRBV2,TRBJ1-2,NA,NA,CASSEDAFYGYTF,TGTGCCAGCAGTGAAGACGCCTTCTATGGCTACACCTTC
TRBV9,TRBJ1-3,TRBD1,NA,CASSRDSFSGNTIYF,TGTGCCAGCAGCCGGGACAGCTTCTCTGGAAACACCATATATTTT
TRBV18,TRBJ1-1,NA,NA,CASSPPSLQNTEAFF,TGTGCCAGCTCACCACCAAGCCTGCAGAACACTGAAGCTTTCTTT
TRBV7-9,TRBJ2-5,NA,NA,CATSPSSAQYF,TGTGCCACCTCCCCTAGCAGCGCCCAGTACTTC
TRBV7-2,TRBJ1-2,NA,NA,CASSSKQGGGYGYTF,TGTGCCAGCAGCTCAAAACAGGGAGGGGGCTATGGCTACACCTTC
TRBV28,TRBJ2-3,TRBD1,NA,CASSLSRGREQYF,TGTGCCAGCAGTTTATCCAGGGGGCGCGAGCAGTATTTT
TRBV28,TRBJ2-7,NA,NA,CASSRRGGSNYEQYF,TGTGCCAGCAGCCGGAGGGGGGGGTCAAACTACGAGCAGTACTTC
TRBV7-8,TRBJ2-1,NA,NA,CASSLSSAGVVNEQFF,TGTGCCAGCAGCTTATCTTCAGCTGGGGTTGTCAATGAGCAGTTCTTC
TRBV2,TRBJ1-4,NA,NA,CASSEMYSLTLFF,TGTGCCAGCAGTGAAATGTACAGTTTAACGCTGTTTTTT
TRBV30,TRBJ2-3,TRBD2,NA,CAWSPLAASTDTQYF,TGTGCCTGGAGTCCACTAGCGGCTAGCACAGATACGCAGTATTTT
TRBV28,TRBJ2-2,NA,once,CASSLSSWRGTNTGELFF,TGTGCCAGCAGTTTATCGAGCTGGCGGGGTACGAACACCGGGGAGCTGTTTTTT
TRBV29-1,TRBJ2-5,NA,NA,CSADWGGKKETQYF,TGCAGCGCTGATTGGGGGGGCAAAAAAGAGACCCAGTACTTC
TRBV15,TRBJ2-3,NA,NA,CATSRLGALSTDTQYF,TGTGCCACCAGCAGGTTGGGAGCCCTTAGCACAGATACGCAGTATTTT
TRBV7-2,TRBJ1-4,NA,NA,CASSSLMGGRNEKLFF,TGTGCCAGCAGCTCGCTTATGGGGGGCAGAAATGAAAAACTGTTTTTT
TRBV5-1,TRBJ2-5,NA,NA,CASSLGTEQETQYF,TGCGCCAGCAGCTTGGGGACAGAGCAAGAGACCCAGTACTTC
TRBV18,TRBJ2-4,TRBD2,NA,CASSPPLAGGLMAKNIQYF,TGTGCCAGCTCACCACCCCTAGCGGGGGGGCTTATGGCCAAAAACATTCAGTACTTC
TRBV7-6,TRBJ2-5,NA,NA,CASSLGTVETQYF,TGTGCCAGCAGCTTAGGGACAGTAGAGACCCAGTACTTC
TRBV7-2,TRBJ2-5,NA,NA,CASSLGPPGETQYF,TGTGCCAGCAGCTTAGGGCCCCCCGGGGAGACCCAGTACTTC
TRBV27,TRBJ1-6,NA,NA,CASSLEGWSNSPLHF,TGTGCCAGCAGTTTGGAGGGGTGGAGTAATTCACCCCTCCACTTT
TRBV30,TRBJ1-2,NA,few,CAWEYGSARGYTF,TGTGCCTGGGAATATGGCAGCGCAAGAGGCTACACCTTC
TRBV6-6,TRBJ2-7,NA,NA,CASSSRDEQYF,TGTGCCAGCAGTTCGCGGGATGAGCAGTACTTC
TRBV6-5,TRBJ1-4,NA,once,CASSYGGRGEKLFF,TGTGCCAGCAGTTACGGGGGCCGTGGGGAAAAACTGTTTTTT
TRBV19,TRBJ2-1,NA,NA,CASSIVSSYNEQFF,TGTGCCAGTAGTATAGTCAGTTCTTACAATGAGCAGTTCTTC
TRBV5-6,TRBJ2-3,NA,NA,CASSLAFGGTDLITDTQYF,TGTGCCAGCAGCTTGGCTTTCGGAGGGACAGACCTGATCACAGATACGCAGTATTTT
TRBV7-9,TRBJ2-3,NA,NA,CASSSPQGVSTDTQYF,TGTGCCAGCAGCTCTCCCCAAGGGGTAAGCACAGATACGCAGTATTTT